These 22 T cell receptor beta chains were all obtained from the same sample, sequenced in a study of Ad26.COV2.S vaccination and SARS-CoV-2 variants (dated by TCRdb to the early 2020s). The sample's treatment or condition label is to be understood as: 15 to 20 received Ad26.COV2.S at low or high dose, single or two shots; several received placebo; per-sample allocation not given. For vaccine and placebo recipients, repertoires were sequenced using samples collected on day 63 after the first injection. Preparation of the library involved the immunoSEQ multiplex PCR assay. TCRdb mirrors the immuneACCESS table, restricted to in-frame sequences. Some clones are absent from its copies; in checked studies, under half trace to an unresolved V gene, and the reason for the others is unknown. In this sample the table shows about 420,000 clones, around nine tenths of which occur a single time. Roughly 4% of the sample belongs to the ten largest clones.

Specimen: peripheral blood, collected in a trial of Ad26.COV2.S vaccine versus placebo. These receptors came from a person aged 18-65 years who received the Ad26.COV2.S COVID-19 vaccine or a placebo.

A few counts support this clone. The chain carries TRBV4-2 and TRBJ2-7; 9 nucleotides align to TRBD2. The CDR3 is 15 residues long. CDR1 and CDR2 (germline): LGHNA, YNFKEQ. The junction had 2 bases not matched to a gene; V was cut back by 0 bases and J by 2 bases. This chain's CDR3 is CASSQDERGAYEQYF. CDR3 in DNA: TGTGCCAGCAGCCAAGACGAGCGGGGGGCCTACGAGCAGTACTTC.

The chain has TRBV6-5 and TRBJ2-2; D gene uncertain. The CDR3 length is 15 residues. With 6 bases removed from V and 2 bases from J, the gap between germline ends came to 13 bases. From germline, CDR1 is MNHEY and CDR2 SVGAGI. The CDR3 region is CASSSGRPNTGELFF. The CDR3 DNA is TGTGCCAGCAGCTCCGGGCGGCCCAACACCGGGGAGCTGTTTTTT.

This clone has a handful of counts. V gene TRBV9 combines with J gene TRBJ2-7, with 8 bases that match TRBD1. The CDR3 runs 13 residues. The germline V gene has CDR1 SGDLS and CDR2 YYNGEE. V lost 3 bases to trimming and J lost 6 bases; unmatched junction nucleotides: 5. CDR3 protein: CASSGTTGGEQYF. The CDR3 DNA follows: TGTGCCAGCAGCGGAACTACAGGGGGCGAGCAGTACTTC.

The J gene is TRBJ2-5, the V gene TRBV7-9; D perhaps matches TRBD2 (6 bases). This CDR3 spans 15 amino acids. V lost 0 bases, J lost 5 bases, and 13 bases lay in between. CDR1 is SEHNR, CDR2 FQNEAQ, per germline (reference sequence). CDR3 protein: CASSLAMGGRETQYF. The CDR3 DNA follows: TGTGCCAGCAGCTTAGCGATGGGGGGTCGGGAGACCCAGTACTTC. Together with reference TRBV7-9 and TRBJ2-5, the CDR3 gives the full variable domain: DTGVSQNPRHKITKRGQNVTFRCDPISEHNRLYWYRQTLGQGPEFLTYFQNEAQLEKSRLLSDRFSAERPKGSFSTLEIQRTEQGDSAMYLCASSLAMGGRETQYFGPGTRLLVL.

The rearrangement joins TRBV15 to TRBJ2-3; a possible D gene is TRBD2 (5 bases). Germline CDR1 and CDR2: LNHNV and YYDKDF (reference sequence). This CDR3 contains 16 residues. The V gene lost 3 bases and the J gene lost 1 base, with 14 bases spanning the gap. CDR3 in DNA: TGTGCCACCAGCAGGGGTGAGGGTCGGGGCACAGATACGCAGTATTTT. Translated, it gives CATSRGEGRGTDTQYF.

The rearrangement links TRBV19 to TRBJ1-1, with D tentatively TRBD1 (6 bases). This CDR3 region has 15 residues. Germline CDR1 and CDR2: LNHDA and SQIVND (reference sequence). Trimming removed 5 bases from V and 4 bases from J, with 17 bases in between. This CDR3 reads CASSPRKGGSTEAFF. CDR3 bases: TGTGCCAGTAGTCCGAGGAAGGGGGGCAGCACTGAAGCTTTCTTT.

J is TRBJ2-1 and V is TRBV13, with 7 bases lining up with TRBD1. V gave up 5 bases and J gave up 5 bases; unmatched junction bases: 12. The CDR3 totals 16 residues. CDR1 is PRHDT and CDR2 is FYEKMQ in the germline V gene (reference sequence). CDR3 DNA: TGTGCCAGCAGCCAAGCCCAGGGACAGCCCCACAATGAGCAGTTCTTC. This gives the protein CASSQAQGQPHNEQFF. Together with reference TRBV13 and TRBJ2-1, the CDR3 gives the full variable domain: AAGVIQSPRHLIKEKRETATLKCYPIPRHDTVYWYQQGPGQDPQFLISFYEKMQSDKGSIPDRFSAQQFSDYHSELNMSSLELGDSALYFCASSQAQGQPHNEQFFGPGTRLTVL.

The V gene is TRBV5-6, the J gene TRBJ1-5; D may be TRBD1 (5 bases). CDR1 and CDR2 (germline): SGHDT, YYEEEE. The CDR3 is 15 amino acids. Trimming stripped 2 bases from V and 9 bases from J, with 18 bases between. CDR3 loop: CASSLWGVRMVPQHF. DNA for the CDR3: TGTGCCAGCAGCTTATGGGGCGTTAGAATGGTGCCCCAGCATTTT.

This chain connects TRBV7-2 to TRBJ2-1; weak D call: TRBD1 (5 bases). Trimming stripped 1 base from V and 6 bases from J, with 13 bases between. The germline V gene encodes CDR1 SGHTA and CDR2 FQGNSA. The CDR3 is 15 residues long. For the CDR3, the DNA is TGTGCCAGCAGCTTAGATGGGCCAAGGGGCAATGAGCAGTTCTTC. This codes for CASSLDGPRGNEQFF.

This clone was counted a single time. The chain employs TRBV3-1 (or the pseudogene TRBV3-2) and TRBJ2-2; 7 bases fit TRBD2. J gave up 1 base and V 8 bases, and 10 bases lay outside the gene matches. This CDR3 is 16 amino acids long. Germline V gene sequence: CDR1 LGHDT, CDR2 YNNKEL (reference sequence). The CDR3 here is CASGGWGEGNTGELFF. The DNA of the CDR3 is TGTGCCAGCGGAGGTTGGGGGGAGGGGAACACCGGGGAGCTGTTTTTT.

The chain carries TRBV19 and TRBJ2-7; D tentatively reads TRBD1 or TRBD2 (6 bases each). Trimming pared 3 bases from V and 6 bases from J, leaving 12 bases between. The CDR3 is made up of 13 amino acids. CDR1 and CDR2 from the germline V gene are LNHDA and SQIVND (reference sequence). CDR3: CASSMTGGREQYF. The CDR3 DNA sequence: TGTGCCAGTAGTATGACTGGGGGGCGCGAGCAGTACTTC.

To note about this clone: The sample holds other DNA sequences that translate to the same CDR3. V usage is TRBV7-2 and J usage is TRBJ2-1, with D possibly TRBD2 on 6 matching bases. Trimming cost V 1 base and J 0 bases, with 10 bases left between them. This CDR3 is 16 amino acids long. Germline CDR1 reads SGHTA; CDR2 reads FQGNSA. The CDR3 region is CASSLVGGSSYNEQFF. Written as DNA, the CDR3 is TGTGCCAGCAGCTTAGTTGGGGGGAGCTCCTACAATGAGCAGTTCTTC.

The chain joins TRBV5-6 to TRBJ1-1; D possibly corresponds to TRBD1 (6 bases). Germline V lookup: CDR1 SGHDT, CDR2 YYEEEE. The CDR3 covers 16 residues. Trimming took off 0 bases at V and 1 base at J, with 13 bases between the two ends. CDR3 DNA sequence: TGTGCCAGCAGCTTGGAGGGACACCGATCGAACACTGAAGCTTTCTTT. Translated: CASSLEGHRSNTEAFF.

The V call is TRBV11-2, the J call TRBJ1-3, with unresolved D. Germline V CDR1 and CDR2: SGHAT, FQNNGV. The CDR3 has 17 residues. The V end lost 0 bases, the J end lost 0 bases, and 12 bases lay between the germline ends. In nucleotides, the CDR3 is TGTGCCAGCAGCTTAGATGGGCGCGTCCTCTCTGGAAACACCATATATTTT. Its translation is CASSLDGRVLSGNTIYF.

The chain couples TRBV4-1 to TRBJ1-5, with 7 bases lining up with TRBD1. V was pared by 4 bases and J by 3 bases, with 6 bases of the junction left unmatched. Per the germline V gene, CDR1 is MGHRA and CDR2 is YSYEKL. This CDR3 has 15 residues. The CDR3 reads CASSRMTGSNQPQHF. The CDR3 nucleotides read TGCGCCAGCAGCCGGATGACAGGGTCCAATCAGCCCCAGCATTTT.

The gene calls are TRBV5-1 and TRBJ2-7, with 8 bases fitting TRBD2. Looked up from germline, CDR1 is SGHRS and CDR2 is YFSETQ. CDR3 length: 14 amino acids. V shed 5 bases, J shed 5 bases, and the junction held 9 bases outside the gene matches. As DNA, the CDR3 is TGCGCCAGCAGGACGGGAGGGGGAGAAGACGAGCAGTACTTC. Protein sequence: CASRTGGGEDEQYF.

In DNA, the CDR3 is TGTGCCAGCAGCTTAGTTCGGGAGCTGTTTTTT. Its translation is CASSLVRELFF. The chain combines TRBV7-9 with TRBJ2-2; D gene uncertain. The germline CDR1 and CDR2 sequences are SEHNR and FQNEAQ (reference sequence). The length of the CDR3 is 11 residues. The V end lost 1 base, the J end lost 9 bases, and 3 bases lay between the germline ends.

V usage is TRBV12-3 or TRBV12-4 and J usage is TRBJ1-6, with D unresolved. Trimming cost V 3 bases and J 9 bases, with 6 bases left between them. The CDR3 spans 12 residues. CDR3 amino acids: CASSFWGSPLHF. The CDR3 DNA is TGTGCCAGCAGTTTTTGGGGTTCACCCCTCCACTTT.

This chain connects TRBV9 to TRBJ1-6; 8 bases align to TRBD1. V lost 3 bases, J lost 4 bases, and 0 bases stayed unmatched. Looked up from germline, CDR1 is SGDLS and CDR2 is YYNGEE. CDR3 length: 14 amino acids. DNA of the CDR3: TGTGCCAGCAGCGGGGACAGGTATAATTCACCCCTCCACTTT. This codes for CASSGDRYNSPLHF.

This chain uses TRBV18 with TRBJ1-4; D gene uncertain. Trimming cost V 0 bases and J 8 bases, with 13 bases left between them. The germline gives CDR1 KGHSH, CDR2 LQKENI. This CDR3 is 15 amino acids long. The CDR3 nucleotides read TGTGCCAGCTCACCACCGCAAGGAATGGAGGAAAAACTGTTTTTT. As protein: CASSPPQGMEEKLFF.

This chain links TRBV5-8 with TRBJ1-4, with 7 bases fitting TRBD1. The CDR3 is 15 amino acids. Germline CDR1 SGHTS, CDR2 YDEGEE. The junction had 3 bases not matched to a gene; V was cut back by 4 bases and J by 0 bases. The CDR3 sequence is CASSLGTATNEKLFF. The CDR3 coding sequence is TGTGCCAGCAGCCTAGGGACAGCAACTAATGAAAAACTGTTTTTT.

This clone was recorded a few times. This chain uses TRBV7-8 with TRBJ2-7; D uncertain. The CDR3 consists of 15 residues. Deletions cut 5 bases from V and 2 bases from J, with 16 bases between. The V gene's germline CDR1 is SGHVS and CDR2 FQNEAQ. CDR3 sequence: CASSQETATTYEQYF. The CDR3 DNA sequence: TGTGCCAGCAGCCAAGAGACGGCGACAACCTACGAGCAGTACTTC.